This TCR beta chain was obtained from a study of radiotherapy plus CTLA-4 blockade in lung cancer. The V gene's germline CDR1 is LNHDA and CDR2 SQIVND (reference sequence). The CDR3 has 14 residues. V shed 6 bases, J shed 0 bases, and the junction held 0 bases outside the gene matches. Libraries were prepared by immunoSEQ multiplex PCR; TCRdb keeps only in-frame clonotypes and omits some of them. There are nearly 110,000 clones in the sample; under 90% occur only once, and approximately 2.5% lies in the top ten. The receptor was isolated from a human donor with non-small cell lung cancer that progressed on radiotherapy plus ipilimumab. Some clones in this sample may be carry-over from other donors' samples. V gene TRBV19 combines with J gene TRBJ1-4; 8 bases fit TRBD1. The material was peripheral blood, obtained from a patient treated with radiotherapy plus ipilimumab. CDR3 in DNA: TGTGCCAGTAGGGACAGGGCAACTAATGAAAAACTGTTTTTT. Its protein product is CASRDRATNEKLFF.